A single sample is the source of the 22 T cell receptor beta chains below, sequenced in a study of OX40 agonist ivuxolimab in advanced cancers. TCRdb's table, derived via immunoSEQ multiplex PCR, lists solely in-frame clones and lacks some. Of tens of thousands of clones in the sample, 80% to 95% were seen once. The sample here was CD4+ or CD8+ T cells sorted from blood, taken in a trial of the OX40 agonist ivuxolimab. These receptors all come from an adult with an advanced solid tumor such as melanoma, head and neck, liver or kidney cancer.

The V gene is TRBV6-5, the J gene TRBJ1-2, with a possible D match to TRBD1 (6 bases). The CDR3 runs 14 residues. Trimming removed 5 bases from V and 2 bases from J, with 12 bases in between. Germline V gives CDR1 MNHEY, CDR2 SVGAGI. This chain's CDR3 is CASSPSDRNYGYTF. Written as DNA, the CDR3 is TGTGCCAGCAGTCCCTCTGACAGGAACTATGGCTACACCTTC.

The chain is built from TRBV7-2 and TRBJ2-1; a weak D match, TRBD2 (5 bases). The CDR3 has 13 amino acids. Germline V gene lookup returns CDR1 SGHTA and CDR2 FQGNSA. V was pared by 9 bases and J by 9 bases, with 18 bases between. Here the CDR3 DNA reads TGTGCCAGTCAACAACAGCTAGAGGGTGAGCAGTTCTTC. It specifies CASQQQLEGEQFF.

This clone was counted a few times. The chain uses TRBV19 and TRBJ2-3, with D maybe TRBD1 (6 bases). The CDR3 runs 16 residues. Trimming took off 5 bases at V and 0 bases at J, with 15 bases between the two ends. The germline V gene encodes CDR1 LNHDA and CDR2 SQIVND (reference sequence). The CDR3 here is CASSSRTERSTDTQYF. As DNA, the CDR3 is TGTGCCAGTAGTTCAAGGACAGAGCGGAGCACAGATACGCAGTATTTT.

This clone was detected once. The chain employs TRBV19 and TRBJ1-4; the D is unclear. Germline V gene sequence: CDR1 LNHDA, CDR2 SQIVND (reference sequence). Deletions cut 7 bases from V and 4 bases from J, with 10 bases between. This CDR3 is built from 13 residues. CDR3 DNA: TGTGCCAGTATCGGCCCGGTTAATGAAAAACTGTTTTTT. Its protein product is CASIGPVNEKLFF. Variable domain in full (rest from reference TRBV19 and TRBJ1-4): DGGITQSPKYLFRKEGQNVTLSCEQNLNHDAMYWYRQDPGQGLRLIYYSQIVNDFQKGDIAEGYSVSREKKESFPLTVTSAQKNPTAFYLCASIGPVNEKLFFGSGTQLSVL.

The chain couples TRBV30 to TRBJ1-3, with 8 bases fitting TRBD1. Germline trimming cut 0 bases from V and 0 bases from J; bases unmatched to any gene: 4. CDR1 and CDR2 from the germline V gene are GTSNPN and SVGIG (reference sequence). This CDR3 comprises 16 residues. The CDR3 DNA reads TGTGCCTGGAGTGTACAGGGGGGATCCTCTGGAAACACCATATATTTT. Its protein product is CAWSVQGGSSGNTIYF.

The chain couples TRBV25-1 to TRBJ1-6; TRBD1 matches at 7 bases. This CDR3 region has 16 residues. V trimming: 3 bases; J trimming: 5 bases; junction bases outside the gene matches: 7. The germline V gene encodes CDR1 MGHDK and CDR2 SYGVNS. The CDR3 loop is CASSDLLGTDNSPLHF. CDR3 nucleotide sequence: TGTGCCAGCAGTGACCTCCTCGGGACAGATAATTCACCCCTCCACTTT.

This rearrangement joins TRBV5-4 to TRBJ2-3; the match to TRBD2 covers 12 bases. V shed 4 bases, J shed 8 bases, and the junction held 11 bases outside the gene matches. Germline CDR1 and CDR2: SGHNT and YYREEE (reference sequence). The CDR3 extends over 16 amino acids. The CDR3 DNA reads TGTGCCAGCAGCCCGACTAGCGGGAGCGTTGGAGGTACGCAGTATTTT. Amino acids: CASSPTSGSVGGTQYF.

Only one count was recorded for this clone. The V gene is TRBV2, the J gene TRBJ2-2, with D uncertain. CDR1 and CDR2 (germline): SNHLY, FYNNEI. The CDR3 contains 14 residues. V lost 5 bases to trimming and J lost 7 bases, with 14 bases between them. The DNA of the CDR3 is TGTGCCAGCAGTCCCTTCAGCAGTGGCGGGGAGCTGTTTTTT. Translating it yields CASSPFSSGGELFF. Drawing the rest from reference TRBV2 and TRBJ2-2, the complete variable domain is EPEVTQTPSHQVTQMGQEVILRCVPISNHLYFYWYRQILGQKVEFLVSFYNNEISEKSEIFDDQFSVERPDGSNFTLKIRSTKLEDSAMYFCASSPFSSGGELFFGEGSRLTVL.

CDR3 sequence: CASSPPSRGSGELFF. CDR3 sequence (DNA): TGTGCCAGCAGTCCCCCATCCCGTGGGAGCGGGGAGCTGTTTTTT. The chain uses TRBV6-6 and TRBJ2-2, with a possible D match to TRBD2 (5 bases). V dropped 5 bases and J dropped 7 bases, with 17 bases sitting between them. Germline V gene lookup returns CDR1 MNHNY and CDR2 SVGAGI (reference sequence). The CDR3 length is 15 residues.

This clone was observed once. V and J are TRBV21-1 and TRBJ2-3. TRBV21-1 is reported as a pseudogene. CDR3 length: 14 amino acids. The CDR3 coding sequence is TGTGCCAGCATACATAGTAGGAGCACAGATACGCAGTATTTT. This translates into CASIHSRSTDTQYF.

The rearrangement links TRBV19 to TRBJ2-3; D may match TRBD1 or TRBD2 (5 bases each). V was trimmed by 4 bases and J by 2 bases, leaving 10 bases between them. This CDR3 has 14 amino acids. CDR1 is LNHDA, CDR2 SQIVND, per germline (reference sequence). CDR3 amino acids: CASSNRGSTDTQYF. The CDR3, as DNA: TGTGCCAGTAGTAACCGGGGCTCCACAGATACGCAGTATTTT.

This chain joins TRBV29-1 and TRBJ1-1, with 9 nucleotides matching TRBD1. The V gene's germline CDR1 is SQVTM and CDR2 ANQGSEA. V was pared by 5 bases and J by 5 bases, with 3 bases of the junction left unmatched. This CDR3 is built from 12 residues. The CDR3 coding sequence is TGCAGCGTTCTGGACAGGGGAACTGAAGCTTTCTTT. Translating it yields CSVLDRGTEAFF. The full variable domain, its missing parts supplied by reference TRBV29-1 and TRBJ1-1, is SAVISQKPSRDICQRGTSLTIQCQVDSQVTMMFWYRQQPGQSLTLIATANQGSEATYESGFVIDKFPISRPNLTFSTLTVSNMSPEDSSIYLCSVLDRGTEAFFGQGTRLTVV.

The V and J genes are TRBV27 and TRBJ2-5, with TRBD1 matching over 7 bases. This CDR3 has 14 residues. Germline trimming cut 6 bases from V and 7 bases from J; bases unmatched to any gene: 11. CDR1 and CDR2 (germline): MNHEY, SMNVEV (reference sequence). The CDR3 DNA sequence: TGTGCCAGCAGCCTTAGACAGGGCTCGGCGACCCAGTACTTC. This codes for CASSLRQGSATQYF.

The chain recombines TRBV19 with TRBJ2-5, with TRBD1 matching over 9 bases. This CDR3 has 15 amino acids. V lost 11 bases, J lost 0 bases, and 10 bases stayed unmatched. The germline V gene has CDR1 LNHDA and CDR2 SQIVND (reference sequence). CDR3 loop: CALVVRTGDQETQYF. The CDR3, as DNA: TGTGCCTTAGTCGTTAGGACAGGGGACCAAGAGACCCAGTACTTC. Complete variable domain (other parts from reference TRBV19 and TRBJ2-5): DGGITQSPKYLFRKEGQNVTLSCEQNLNHDAMYWYRQDPGQGLRLIYYSQIVNDFQKGDIAEGYSVSREKKESFPLTVTSAQKNPTAFYLCALVVRTGDQETQYFGPGTRLLVL.

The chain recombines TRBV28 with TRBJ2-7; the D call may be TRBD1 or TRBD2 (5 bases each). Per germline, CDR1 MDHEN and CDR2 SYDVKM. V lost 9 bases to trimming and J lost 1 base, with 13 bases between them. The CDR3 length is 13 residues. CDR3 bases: TGTGCCAGTCTGCCTGGGGGTTCCTACGAGCAGTACTTC. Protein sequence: CASLPGGSYEQYF.

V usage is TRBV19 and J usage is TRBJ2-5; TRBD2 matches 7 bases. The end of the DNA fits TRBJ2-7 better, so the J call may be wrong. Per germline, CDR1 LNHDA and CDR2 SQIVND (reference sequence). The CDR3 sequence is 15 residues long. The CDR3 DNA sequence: TGTGCCAGTAGTCTCTTGGGGGGGAGCTCCTACGAGCAGTACTTC. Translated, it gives CASSLLGGSSYEQYF.

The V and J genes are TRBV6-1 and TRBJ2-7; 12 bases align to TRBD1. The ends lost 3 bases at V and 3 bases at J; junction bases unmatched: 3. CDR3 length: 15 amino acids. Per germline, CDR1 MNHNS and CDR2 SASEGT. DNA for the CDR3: TGTGCCAGCAGTGACGGGACAGGGGGCTTCTACGAGCAGTACTTC. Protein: CASSDGTGGFYEQYF.

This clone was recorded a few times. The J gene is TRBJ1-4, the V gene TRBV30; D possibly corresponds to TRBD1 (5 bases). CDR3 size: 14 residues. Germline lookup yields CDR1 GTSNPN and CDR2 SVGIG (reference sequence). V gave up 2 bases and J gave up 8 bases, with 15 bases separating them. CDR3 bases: TGTGCCTGGAGTAGAGGGACGCAAGGAGAAAAACTGTTTTTT. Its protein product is CAWSRGTQGEKLFF.

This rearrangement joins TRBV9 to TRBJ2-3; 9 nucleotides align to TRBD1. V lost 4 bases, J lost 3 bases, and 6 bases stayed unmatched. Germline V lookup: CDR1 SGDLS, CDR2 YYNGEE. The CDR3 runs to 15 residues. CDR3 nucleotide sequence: TGTGCCAGCAGCTCGAGACAGGGGGGGACAGATACGCAGTATTTT. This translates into CASSSRQGGTDTQYF.

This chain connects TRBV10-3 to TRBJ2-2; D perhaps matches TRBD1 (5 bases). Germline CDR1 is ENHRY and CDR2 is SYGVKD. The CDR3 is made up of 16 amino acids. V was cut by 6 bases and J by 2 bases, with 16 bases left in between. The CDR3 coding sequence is TGTGCCATCAGCGCGGACACTGCTTCAAACACCGGGGAGCTGTTTTTT. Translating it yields CAISADTASNTGELFF.

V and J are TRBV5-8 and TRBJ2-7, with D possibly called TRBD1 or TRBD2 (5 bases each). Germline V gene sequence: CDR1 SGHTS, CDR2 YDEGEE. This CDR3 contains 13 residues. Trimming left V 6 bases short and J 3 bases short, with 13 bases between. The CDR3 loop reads CASNRGRDYEQYF. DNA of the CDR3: TGTGCCAGCAACCGGGGCAGGGACTACGAGCAGTACTTC.

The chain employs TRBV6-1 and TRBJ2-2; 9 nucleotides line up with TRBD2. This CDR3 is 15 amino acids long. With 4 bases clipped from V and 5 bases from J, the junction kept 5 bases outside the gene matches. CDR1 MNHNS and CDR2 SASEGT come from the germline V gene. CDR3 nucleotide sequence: TGTGCCAGCAGTGGGGTAGCGGGAGTTACCGGGGAGCTGTTTTTT. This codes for CASSGVAGVTGELFF.